This T cell receptor beta chain was obtained from a study of early T cells in non-severe SARS-CoV-2 infection. Background on the study: RNA in bulk from unsorted whole blood was sequenced, and chains were unpaired. General observations from the study: Database matching using VDJdb favored anti-spike CD8 responses, with private and CD4 specificities left missing.

One entry per CDR3 protein, called by TCRdb with MiXCR from the 5' RACE reads. The sample lists about 60,000 distinct CDR3 sequences; around 9% were seen once. Germline CDR1 reads MNHNY; CDR2 reads SVGAGI (reference sequence). The CDR3 loop spans 18 amino acids. V gave up 0 bases and J gave up 4 bases; unmatched junction bases: 10. This clonotype was detected ten times or more. Its target is not known. The chain has TRBV6-6 and TRBJ2-1, with 9 bases fitting TRBD2. The specimen sequenced was whole blood. This TCR was recovered from an adult who was a healthcare worker with PCR-confirmed SARS-CoV-2 infection or an uninfected control (not recorded which). In DNA form, the CDR3 reads TGTGCCAGCAGTTACTCCCCCCCTACTAGCGGGCTATACAATGAGCAGTTCTTC. It specifies CASSYSPPTSGLYNEQFF.